This paragraph reports one T cell receptor beta chain. Its specificity is not known. This sample is part of a study of T-cell reconstitution after alpha-beta-depleted transplantation in children. The CDR3 is 13 amino acids. CDR1 is ENHRY, CDR2 SYGVKD, per germline. V was trimmed by 5 bases and J by 1 base, leaving 9 bases between them. Study outcomes and limitations: Approximately two months post-transplant, alpha-beta T cells reportedly originated from several hundred expanded graft clones. Newly generated T cells supplied most T-cell counts and diversity one year post-transplant.

Unique molecular identifiers were built into the TCRbeta library. TCRdb reprocessed the PCR reads via MiXCR and lists one record per CDR3 protein. Found here are approximately 500,000 distinct CDR3 sequences, 27% of them singletons; the top ten hold less than 40%. The sequenced sample was PBMCs, obtained before TCRalphabeta/CD19-depleted stem cell transplant. V and J are TRBV10-3 and TRBJ2-7, with a possible D match to TRBD1 (6 bases). This clonotype was sampled from a boy in the first two years of life with Wiskott-Aldrich syndrome, due to receive a stem cell transplant. For the CDR3, the DNA is TGTGCCATCAGTAAGACAGGTTCCTACGAGCAGTACTTC. This encodes CAISKTGSYEQYF.